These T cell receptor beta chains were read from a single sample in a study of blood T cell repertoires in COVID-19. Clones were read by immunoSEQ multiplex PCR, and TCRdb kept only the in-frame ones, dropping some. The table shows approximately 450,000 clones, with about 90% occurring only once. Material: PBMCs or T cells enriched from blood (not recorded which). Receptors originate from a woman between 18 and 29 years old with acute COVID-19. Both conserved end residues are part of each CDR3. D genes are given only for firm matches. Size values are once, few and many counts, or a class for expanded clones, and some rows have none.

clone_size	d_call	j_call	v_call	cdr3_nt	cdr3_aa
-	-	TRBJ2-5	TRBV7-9	TGTGCCAGCAGCTTTAATGGGGGGGGCCCGGAGACCCAGTACTTC	CASSFNGGGPETQYF
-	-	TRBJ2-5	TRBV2	TGTGCCAGCATCCCCTGGCAGACACAAGAGACCCAGTACTTC	CASIPWQTQETQYF
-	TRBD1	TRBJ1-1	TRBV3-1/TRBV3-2	TGTGCCAGCAGCCGCCAGGGACAGGATGGGAGAGCTTTCTTT	CASSRQGQDGRAFF
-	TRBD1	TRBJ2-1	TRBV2	TGTGCCAGTCTACGGGACAGGACCTACAATGAGCAGTTCTTC	CASLRDRTYNEQFF
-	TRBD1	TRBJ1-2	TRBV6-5	TGTGCCAGCAGTTACGCGCGAGGGGGCGGCTATGGCTACACCTTC	CASSYARGGGYGYTF
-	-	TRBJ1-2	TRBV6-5	TGTGCCAGCAGTAGGACAACTTCGGGCTACACCTTC	CASSRTTSGYTF
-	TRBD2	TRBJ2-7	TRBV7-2	TGTGCCAGCAGCCCGAACCAAGGACTAGAGTACTACGAGCAGTACTTC	CASSPNQGLEYYEQYF
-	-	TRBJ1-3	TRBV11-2	TGTGCCAGCAGCTTAGATGCAGTCTCTGGAAACACCATATATTTT	CASSLDAVSGNTIYF
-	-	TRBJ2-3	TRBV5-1	TGCGCCAGCGACTGGGTAGGCGGATCGGGAGATACGCAGTATTTT	CASDWVGGSGDTQYF
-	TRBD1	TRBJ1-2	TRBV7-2	TGTGCCAGCAGCGATGGACAGGCGGTCTATGGCTACACCTTC	CASSDGQAVYGYTF
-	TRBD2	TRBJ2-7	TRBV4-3	TGCGCCAGCAGCCCTGGTCTAGCGGTGATGAGCTCCTACGAGCAGTACTTC	CASSPGLAVMSSYEQYF
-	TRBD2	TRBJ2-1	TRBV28	TGTGCCAGCAGTTTATTTGGACTAGCTTCAGATGAGCAGTTCTTC	CASSLFGLASDEQFF
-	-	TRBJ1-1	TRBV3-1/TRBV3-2	TGTGCCAGCAGCCCTCCCAGGGGTCCCACTGAAGCTTTCTTT	CASSPPRGPTEAFF
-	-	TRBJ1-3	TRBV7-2	TGTGCCAGCAGCTCGGTCCTATCTGGAAACACCATATATTTT	CASSSVLSGNTIYF
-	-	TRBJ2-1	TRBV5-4	TGTGCCAGCAGCTTAGCGGGCAAGCAGTTCTTC	CASSLAGKQFF
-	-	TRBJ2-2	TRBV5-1	TGCGCCAGCAGCTCCGATACCGGGACAACCAACACCGGGGAGCTGTTTTTT	CASSSDTGTTNTGELFF
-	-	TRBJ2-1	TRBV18	TGTGCCAGCTCACCACCGCCGACAACGTCGCCTGAGCAGTTCTTC	CASSPPPTTSPEQFF
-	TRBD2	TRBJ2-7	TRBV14	TGTGCCAGCAGCCATAAATCTCCGGGACTAGCAGCCCACTACGAGCAGTACTTC	CASSHKSPGLAAHYEQYF
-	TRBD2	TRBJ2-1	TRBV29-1	TGCAGCGTTGAGGCTAGCGGCTACTACAATGAGCAGTTCTTC	CSVEASGYYNEQFF
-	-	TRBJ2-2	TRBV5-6	TGTGCCAGCAGCCCCGGCAGGCCCGGGGAGCTGTTTTTT	CASSPGRPGELFF
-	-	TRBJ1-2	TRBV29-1	TGCAGCGTTCGTGGGCCCTCTAACTATGGCTACACCTTC	CSVRGPSNYGYTF
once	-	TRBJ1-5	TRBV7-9	TGTGCCAGCCGAGGAGGGAATCAGCCCCAGCATTTT	CASRGGNQPQHF
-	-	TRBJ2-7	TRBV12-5	TGTGCTAGTGGTTTGCCGAACGAAGGGGCCTACGAGCAGTACTTC	CASGLPNEGAYEQYF
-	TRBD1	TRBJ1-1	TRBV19	TGTGCCAGTAGTATGACAGGACAGGGGAACACTGAAGCTTTCTTT	CASSMTGQGNTEAFF
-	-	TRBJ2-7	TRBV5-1	TGCGCCAGCAGCTTGGCACTTACAGCAACCGAGCAGTACTTC	CASSLALTATEQYF
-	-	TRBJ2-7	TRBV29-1	TGCAGCGTTGAGAACGACTCTTACGAGCAGTACTTC	CSVENDSYEQYF
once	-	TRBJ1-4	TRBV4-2	TGTGCCAGCAGCCAAGATACGGACAGTCGTAATGAAAAACTGTTTTTT	CASSQDTDSRNEKLFF
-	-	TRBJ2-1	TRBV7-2	TGTGCCAGCAGCTTAGTGCGGACTATCTCCTACAATGAGCAGTTCTTC	CASSLVRTISYNEQFF
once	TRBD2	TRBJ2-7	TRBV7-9	TGTGCCAGCAGCTTAGTGAGGGCGTCGGGAGGGAACGAGCAGTACTTC	CASSLVRASGGNEQYF
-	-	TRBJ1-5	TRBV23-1	TGCGCCAGCAGTCATGTTTCCGGGACACGTTTCCAGCCCCAGCATTTT	CASSHVSGTRFQPQHF
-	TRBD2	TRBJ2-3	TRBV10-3	TGTGCCACCCGGACTAGCGGGGCCACAGATACGCAGTATTTT	CATRTSGATDTQYF
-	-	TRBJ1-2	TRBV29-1	TGCAGCGCGGACAGCCTCTATGGCTACACCTTC	CSADSLYGYTF
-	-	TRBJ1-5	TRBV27	TGTGCCAGCAGTCCCCAAAATAGCAATCAGCCCCAGCATTTT	CASSPQNSNQPQHF
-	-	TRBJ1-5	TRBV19	TGTGCCAGTAGTATTCAGGGTACGAGCAATCAGCCCCAGCATTTT	CASSIQGTSNQPQHF
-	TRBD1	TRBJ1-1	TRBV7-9	TGTGCCAGCAGCTTAGTTGACAGGGGAGCTTTCTTT	CASSLVDRGAFF
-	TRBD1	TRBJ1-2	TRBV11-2	TGTGCCAGCAGCTTGGGACAGGGAAACTATGGCTACACCTTC	CASSLGQGNYGYTF
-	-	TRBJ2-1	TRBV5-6	TGTGCCAGCAGCTCAACGGGACACCGATACAATGAGCAGTTCTTC	CASSSTGHRYNEQFF
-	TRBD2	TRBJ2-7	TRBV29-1	TGCAGCGTGGCCGCTAGCGGCTACGAGCAGTACTTC	CSVAASGYEQYF
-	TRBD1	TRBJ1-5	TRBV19	TGTGCCAGTAGTAGCATTCACAGGGGTCGGATTGAGCCCCAGCATTTT	CASSSIHRGRIEPQHF
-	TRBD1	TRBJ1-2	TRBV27	TGTGCCAGCAGTTTAGCTGGACAGGGTGGTTATGGCTACACCTTC	CASSLAGQGGYGYTF
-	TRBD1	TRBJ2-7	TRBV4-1	TGCGCCAGCAGCCAAGAATCGGGACAGGGGGCCGGCGAGCAGTACTTC	CASSQESGQGAGEQYF
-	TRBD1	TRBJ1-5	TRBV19	TGTGCCAGTCGACAGGGTAATCAGCCCCAGCATTTT	CASRQGNQPQHF
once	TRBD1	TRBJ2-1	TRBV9	TGTGCCAGCAGCAAAAGACAGGGGAGCGAGCAGTTCTTC	CASSKRQGSEQFF
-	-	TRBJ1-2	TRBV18	TGTGCCAGCTCACCAAACAGGGCAGTAGACAATGGCTACACCTTC	CASSPNRAVDNGYTF
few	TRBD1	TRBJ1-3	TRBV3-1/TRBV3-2	TGTGCCAGCAGCCAAGATCTGGGACAGGGAAACACCATATATTTT	CASSQDLGQGNTIYF
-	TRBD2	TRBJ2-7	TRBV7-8	TGTGCCAGCAGCTCTGCCGGGACTAGAGGGCAGTACTTC	CASSSAGTRGQYF
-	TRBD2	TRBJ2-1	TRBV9	TGTGCCAGCAGCCTCACTAGCGGGGGGTCCAATGAGCAGTTCTTC	CASSLTSGGSNEQFF
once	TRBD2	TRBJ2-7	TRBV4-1	TGCGCCAGCAGCCAAGGGGTAGCGGGGAGCTCCTACGAGCAGTACTTC	CASSQGVAGSSYEQYF
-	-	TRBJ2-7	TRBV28	TGTGCCAGCACAGGCGGGACCCCCTACGAGCAGTACTTC	CASTGGTPYEQYF
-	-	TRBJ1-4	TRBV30	TGTGCCTGGAGCGCCTCGGGGTCGACTAATGAAAAACTGTTTTTT	CAWSASGSTNEKLFF
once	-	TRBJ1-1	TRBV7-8	TGTGCCAGCAGCTTAGAAATAGGAGCGAACACTGAAGCTTTCTTT	CASSLEIGANTEAFF
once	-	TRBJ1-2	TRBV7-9	TGTGCCAGCAGCTTAGTCTCCCAGGTCTATGGCTACACCTTC	CASSLVSQVYGYTF
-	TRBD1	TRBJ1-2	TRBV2	TGTGCCAGCAGTTCAGGGGGCCGTGGCTACACCTTC	CASSSGGRGYTF
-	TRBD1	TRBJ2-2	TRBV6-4	TGTGCCAGCAGTGCTCAAGGGGGCCGGAACACCGGGGAGCTGTTTTTT	CASSAQGGRNTGELFF
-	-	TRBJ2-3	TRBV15	TGTGCCACCAGCACCCTATTTGCAGATACGCAGTATTTT	CATSTLFADTQYF
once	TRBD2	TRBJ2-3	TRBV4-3	TGCGCCAGCCAGGGAGGGGCAGATACGCAGTATTTT	CASQGGADTQYF
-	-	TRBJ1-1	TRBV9	TGTGCCAGCAGCGTAGTTCGAACTAAGAACACTGAAGCTTTCTTT	CASSVVRTKNTEAFF
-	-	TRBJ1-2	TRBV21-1	TGTGCCAGCAGCAAAGAGAGGACAGGGATTGGCTACACCTTC	CASSKERTGIGYTF
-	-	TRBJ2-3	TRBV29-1	TGCAGCGTTGTAGGGGGATCAGGGGACCCCACAGATACGCAGTATTTT	CSVVGGSGDPTDTQYF
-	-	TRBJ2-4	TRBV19	TGTGCCAGTACCCCCACGATAAGACAGAAAAACATTCAGTACTTC	CASTPTIRQKNIQYF